A selection of T cell receptor beta chains follows, all from one sample in a study of T cell responses to AZD1222 COVID-19 vaccine. Sequencing used immunoSEQ multiplex PCR; TCRdb keeps in-frame clones, though not all of them. The sample records 150,000 to 200,000 clones, around 90% being singletons. The material sequenced was peripheral blood, taken on day 0 of AZD1222 vaccination. The receptors stem from an adult in good health. Each CDR3 is given with its conserved first and last residue. The D gene is left open where the match is weak. Clone size appears in some rows only: once, few, many, or a class for an expanded clone.

clone size: NA
D gene: TRBD2
J gene: TRBJ2-5
V gene: TRBV18
CDR3 protein: CASSPPRRGEETQYF
CDR3 DNA: TGTGCCAGCTCACCACCGAGGCGGGGGGAAGAGACCCAGTACTTC

clone size: few
D gene: NA
J gene: TRBJ2-7
V gene: TRBV28
CDR3 protein: CASSYGRVGYEQYF
CDR3 DNA: TGTGCCAGCAGTTATGGCAGGGTTGGCTACGAGCAGTACTTC

clone size: NA
D gene: NA
J gene: TRBJ2-3
V gene: TRBV4-3
CDR3 protein: CASSQDQGLTDTQYF
CDR3 DNA: TGCGCCAGCAGCCAAGATCAGGGTCTCACAGATACGCAGTATTTT

clone size: NA
D gene: NA
J gene: TRBJ1-4
V gene: TRBV18
CDR3 protein: CASSPPEAYEKLFF
CDR3 DNA: TGTGCCAGCTCACCACCGGAAGCCTATGAAAAACTGTTTTTT

clone size: NA
D gene: TRBD1
J gene: TRBJ2-1
V gene: TRBV18
CDR3 protein: CASSHFTPGQGVWEQFF
CDR3 DNA: TGTGCCAGCTCACACTTTACCCCGGGACAGGGGGTTTGGGAGCAGTTCTTC

clone size: NA
D gene: NA
J gene: TRBJ2-7
V gene: TRBV29-1
CDR3 protein: CSVELGTRGNEQYF
CDR3 DNA: TGCAGCGTTGAGTTGGGGACCCGAGGCAACGAGCAGTACTTC

clone size: NA
D gene: NA
J gene: TRBJ1-2
V gene: TRBV5-1
CDR3 protein: CASSSRQNTYGYTF
CDR3 DNA: TGCGCCAGCAGCTCCCGACAGAACACCTATGGCTACACCTTC

clone size: once
D gene: TRBD1
J gene: TRBJ2-3
V gene: TRBV12-5
CDR3 protein: CASGLAQGSTRDRLTDTQYF
CDR3 DNA: TGTGCTAGTGGTTTGGCACAAGGGTCAACAAGGGACAGACTCACAGATACGCAGTATTTT

clone size: NA
D gene: NA
J gene: TRBJ2-3
V gene: TRBV5-1
CDR3 protein: CASSLKGSVTTDTQYF
CDR3 DNA: TGCGCCAGCAGCTTGAAAGGTTCAGTTACCACAGATACGCAGTATTTT

clone size: NA
D gene: TRBD2
J gene: TRBJ2-3
V gene: TRBV5-1
CDR3 protein: CASSPLAGGSTDTQYF
CDR3 DNA: TGCGCCAGCAGCCCACTAGCGGGAGGTTCCACAGATACGCAGTATTTT

clone size: NA
D gene: NA
J gene: TRBJ1-1
V gene: TRBV19
CDR3 protein: CASLQARNTEAFF
CDR3 DNA: TGTGCCAGCTTACAGGCCCGGAACACTGAAGCTTTCTTT

clone size: NA
D gene: NA
J gene: TRBJ1-6
V gene: TRBV2
CDR3 protein: CASERRQADSPLHF
CDR3 DNA: TGTGCCAGCGAGAGGAGACAGGCCGATTCACCCCTCCACTTT

clone size: NA
D gene: TRBD2
J gene: TRBJ2-1
V gene: TRBV2
CDR3 protein: CASRGLAGARWDEQFF
CDR3 DNA: TGTGCCAGCAGGGGACTAGCGGGGGCCCGGTGGGATGAGCAGTTCTTC

clone size: few
D gene: NA
J gene: TRBJ1-5
V gene: TRBV7-2
CDR3 protein: CASSLVWGGGQPQHF
CDR3 DNA: TGTGCCAGCAGCTTAGTCTGGGGAGGAGGGCAGCCCCAGCATTTT

clone size: NA
D gene: TRBD1
J gene: TRBJ1-2
V gene: TRBV25-1
CDR3 protein: CASSENRGPLYGYTF
CDR3 DNA: TGTGCCAGCAGTGAGAACAGGGGTCCCCTCTATGGCTACACCTTC

clone size: NA
D gene: NA
J gene: TRBJ1-2
V gene: TRBV9
CDR3 protein: CASSVSWDYGYTF
CDR3 DNA: TGTGCCAGCAGCGTAAGTTGGGACTATGGCTACACCTTC

clone size: NA
D gene: NA
J gene: TRBJ1-4
V gene: TRBV28
CDR3 protein: CASRTSRDEKLFF
CDR3 DNA: TGTGCCAGCAGAACTTCCAGGGACGAAAAACTGTTTTTT

clone size: NA
D gene: TRBD1
J gene: TRBJ1-2
V gene: TRBV6-1
CDR3 protein: CASSEGRGLGYTF
CDR3 DNA: TGTGCCAGCAGTGAGGGCAGGGGGCTTGGCTACACCTTC

clone size: NA
D gene: NA
J gene: TRBJ1-2
V gene: TRBV4-2
CDR3 protein: CASSQEVGTLGVRDGYTF
CDR3 DNA: TGTGCCAGCAGCCAAGAGGTTGGGACCCTGGGGGTAAGAGATGGCTACACCTTC